These T cell receptor beta chains were read from a single sample in a study of blood T cell repertoires in COVID-19. The data were produced by immunoSEQ multiplex PCR, yet TCRdb's version contains in-frame clones alone and is incomplete. The sample includes approximately 150,000 clones, around 90% of them seen just once. The specimen was peripheral blood. These receptors came from a woman aged 60-75 years with acute or convalescent COVID-19. Both conserved end residues are part of each CDR3. D genes are given only for firm matches. Clone size is stated in some rows and not others, as once, few, many or a class when expanded.

V gene,J gene,clone size,D gene,CDR3 DNA,CDR3 protein
TRBV2,TRBJ1-5,-,-,TGTGCCAGCAGTGACGGGGGGGCGTATCAGCCCCAGCATTTT,CASSDGGAYQPQHF
TRBV7-2,TRBJ2-3,-,-,TGTGCCAGCAGCGTTCAGCGGAAATATAGCACAGATACGCAGTATTTT,CASSVQRKYSTDTQYF
TRBV12-3/TRBV12-4,TRBJ2-7,-,-,TGTGCCAGCAGTTTGCGGGTCTGGGAGCAGTACTTC,CASSLRVWEQYF
TRBV29-1,TRBJ2-5,-,-,TGCAGCGTAAGAGGACAGTACCAAGAGACCCAGTACTTC,CSVRGQYQETQYF
TRBV29-1,TRBJ2-7,-,TRBD1,TGCAGCGTCCCCGGGACAGAGCCCTACGAGCAGTACTTC,CSVPGTEPYEQYF
TRBV7-3,TRBJ2-3,-,-,TGTGCCAGCAGCTTGGACAGATCTAGCACAGATACGCAGTATTTT,CASSLDRSSTDTQYF
TRBV7-3,TRBJ2-3,-,-,TGTGCCAGCAGCTTAACGGTGAAGGGGGGGAAGTATTTT,CASSLTVKGGKYF
TRBV24-1,TRBJ2-3,few,-,TGTGCCACCAGTCCGGGGGGCACAGATACGCAGTATTTT,CATSPGGTDTQYF
TRBV6-2/TRBV6-3,TRBJ2-5,-,-,TGTGCCAGCAGCTGGGAGGGGCGGGGGCGATATGAAGAGACCCAGTACTTC,CASSWEGRGRYEETQYF
TRBV19,TRBJ2-1,-,TRBD2,TGTGCCAGTAGTACTACTAGCGGGGGGACCCCTGAGCAGTTCTTC,CASSTTSGGTPEQFF
TRBV30,TRBJ2-3,-,TRBD1,TGTGCCTGGAGGGGACAGGGGGCAGATACGCAGTATTTT,CAWRGQGADTQYF
TRBV5-4,TRBJ1-2,-,TRBD1,TGTGCCAGCAGCCCAAGGGACAGGGGGTATGGCTACACCTTC,CASSPRDRGYGYTF
TRBV10-3,TRBJ1-2,-,-,TGTGCCATCACCGAGGGAGGTGGCTACACCTTC,CAITEGGGYTF
TRBV6-7,TRBJ1-2,-,-,TGTGCCAGCAGTCCCAAAGGGGACTATGGCTACACCTTC,CASSPKGDYGYTF